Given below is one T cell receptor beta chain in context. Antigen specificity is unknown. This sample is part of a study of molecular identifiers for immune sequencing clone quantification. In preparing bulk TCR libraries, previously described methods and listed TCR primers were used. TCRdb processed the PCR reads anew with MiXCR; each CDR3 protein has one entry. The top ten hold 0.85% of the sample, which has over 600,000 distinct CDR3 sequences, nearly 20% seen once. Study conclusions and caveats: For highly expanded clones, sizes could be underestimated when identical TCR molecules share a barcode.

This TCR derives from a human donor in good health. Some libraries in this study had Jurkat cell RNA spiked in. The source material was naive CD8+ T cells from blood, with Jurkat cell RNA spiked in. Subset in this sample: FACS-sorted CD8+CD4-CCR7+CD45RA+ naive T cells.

The CDR3: CSARLTGELFF. DNA of the CDR3: TGCAGTGCTAGACTCACCGGGGAGCTGTTTTTT. This rearrangement joins TRBV20-1 to TRBJ2-2; no clear D gene. Germline V gene data show CDR1 as DFQATT and CDR2 as SNEGSKA (reference sequence). Trimming stripped 2 bases from V and 4 bases from J, with 2 bases between. This CDR3 is 11 amino acids long.